In its sample, the clone carrying this TCR beta chain was seen many times. Its cognate antigen is unknown. The data were taken from a study of CD8 T cells in ankylosing spondylitis. Overall study results and limits: Clones tied to disease were said to be significantly enriched in matched ankylosing spondylitis synovial fluid. Among TCR beta sequences, a motif of under 10 highly homologous variants appeared characteristic of ankylosing spondylitis blood.

Libraries for TCR beta were made by quantitative 5'-RACE with molecular barcodes. MiXCR was run by TCRdb on the 5' RACE reads, yielding one entry per CDR3 protein. The data show roughly 700,000 distinct CDR3 sequences, 15% to 20% seen once. V was trimmed by 3 bases and J by 5 bases, leaving 11 bases between them. Looked up from germline, CDR1 is SGHRS and CDR2 is YFSETQ. This CDR3 contains 13 residues. The V and J genes are TRBV5-1 and TRBJ1-1, with D hard to call. Sequencing used blood, either unsorted or a sorted T cell fraction (not recorded which). The sequence was obtained from a male donor with ankylosing spondylitis. The CDR3 reads CASSSGLGTEAFF. The CDR3 coding sequence is TGCGCCAGCAGCTCGGGCCTAGGGACTGAAGCTTTCTTT.